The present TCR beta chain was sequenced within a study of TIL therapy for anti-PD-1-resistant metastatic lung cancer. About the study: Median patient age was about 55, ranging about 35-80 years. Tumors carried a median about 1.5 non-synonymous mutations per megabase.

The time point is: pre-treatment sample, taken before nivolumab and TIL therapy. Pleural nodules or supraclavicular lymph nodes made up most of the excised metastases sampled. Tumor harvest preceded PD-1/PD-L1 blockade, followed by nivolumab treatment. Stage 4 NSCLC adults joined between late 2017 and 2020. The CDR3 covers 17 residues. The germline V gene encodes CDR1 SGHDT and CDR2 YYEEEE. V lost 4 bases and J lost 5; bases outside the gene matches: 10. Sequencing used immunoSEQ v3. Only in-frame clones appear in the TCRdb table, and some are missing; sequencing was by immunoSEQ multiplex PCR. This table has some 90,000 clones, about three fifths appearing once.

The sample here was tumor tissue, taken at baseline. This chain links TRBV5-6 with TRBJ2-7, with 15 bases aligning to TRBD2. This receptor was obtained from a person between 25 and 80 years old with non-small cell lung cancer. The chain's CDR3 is CASSPAPGLAGGHEQYF. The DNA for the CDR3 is TGTGCCAGCAGCCCGGCACCGGGACTAGCGGGAGGCCACGAGCAGTACTTC.